Below, 27 T cell receptor beta chains from the same sample are listed, as sequenced in a study of T cell changes during pregnancy in multiple sclerosis. Assay: immunoSEQ multiplex PCR; the TCRdb copy retains only in-frame clones and omits some. The table records over 40,000 clones, roughly 88% of them present only once. This specimen was peripheral blood, taken in the first trimester of pregnancy. The receptors were gathered from a female donor in good health, enrolled as a control in a pregnancy study.

This chain links TRBV29-1 with TRBJ1-2; 9 bases are a match to TRBD1. CDR3 length equals 14 residues. The V segment lost 7 bases and the J segment 6 bases; nucleotides outside the gene matches: 12. CDR1 is SQVTM, CDR2 ANQGSEA, per germline. The CDR3 sequence is CSATPGQGVDGYTF. In DNA, the CDR3 is TGCAGCGCTACTCCGGGACAGGGAGTTGATGGCTACACCTTC.

The CDR3 reads CASSLSGRRAKNIQYF. For the CDR3, the DNA is TGTGCCAGCAGCCTGAGCGGGAGGAGGGCCAAAAACATTCAGTACTTC. The rearrangement uses TRBV7-2 and TRBJ2-4; 9 bases line up with TRBD2. The CDR3 is 16 residues long. In germline, CDR1 is SGHTA, CDR2 FQGNSA. V was pared by 5 bases and J by 1 base, with 6 bases of the junction left unmatched.

This chain uses TRBV6-5 with TRBJ2-3; weak D call: TRBD2 (6 bases). Germline assignment: CDR1 MNHEY and CDR2 SVGAGI. This CDR3 region has 15 residues. V was shortened by 5 bases and J by 0 bases, with 12 bases between the two germline ends. DNA for the CDR3: TGTGCCAGCAGTCCCTCGGGGGTAAGCACAGATACGCAGTATTTT. Protein product: CASSPSGVSTDTQYF.

The rearrangement links TRBV11-2 to TRBJ2-1; 9 nucleotides line up with TRBD2. V lost 6 bases and J lost 6; bases outside the gene matches: 0. Germline assignment: CDR1 SGHAT and CDR2 FQNNGV. This CDR3 spans 12 amino acids. The CDR3 DNA reads as TGTGCCAGCAGTAGCGGGGGCAATGAGCAGTTCTTC. It codes for CASSSGGNEQFF.

This clone was observed a single time. V and J are TRBV11-2 and TRBJ2-7; the D gene is possibly TRBD2 (6 bases). V was pared by 3 bases and J by 4 bases, with 10 bases between. Germline loops: CDR1 SGHAT, CDR2 FQNNGV. CDR3 length: 13 amino acids. CDR3 residues: CASSLRGRYEQYF. The CDR3 bases are TGTGCCAGCAGCTTGCGGGGAAGATACGAGCAGTACTTC.

The table lists this clone with a few counts. CDR3: CASSLDIGGQEISTDTQYF. CDR3 nucleotides: TGTGCCAGCAGTTTAGATATAGGCGGACAGGAGATTAGCACAGATACGCAGTATTTT. J is TRBJ2-3 and V is TRBV28; TRBD1 agrees at 7 bases. CDR1 and CDR2 from the germline V gene are MDHEN and SYDVKM. The CDR3 extends over 19 amino acids. Trimming cost V 2 bases and J 0 bases; bases outside gene matches: 14.

The sample holds a few counts of this clone. The chain couples TRBV4-3 to TRBJ1-1, with TRBD1 matching over 8 bases. With V trimmed by 0 bases and J by 5 bases, 5 bases remained unmatched. Germline V gene sequence: CDR1 LGHNA, CDR2 YSLEER. The CDR3 is 15 amino acids. CDR3 amino acids: CASSQDRTGGTEAFF. For the CDR3, the DNA is TGCGCCAGCAGCCAAGATAGAACAGGGGGAACTGAAGCTTTCTTT.

This chain connects TRBV6-1 to TRBJ1-2, with D hard to call. V lost 3 bases and J 1 base, leaving 12 bases between the germline ends. Germline CDR1 is MNHNS and CDR2 is SASEGT. This CDR3 comprises 15 residues. CDR3 region: CASSEGGSHNYGYTF. CDR3 DNA sequence: TGTGCCAGCAGTGAGGGAGGGTCTCATAACTATGGCTACACCTTC.

This clone was recorded only once. CDR3 coding DNA: TGTGCCAGCAGGCAGGGTGGAAACACCATATATTTT. It encodes CASRQGGNTIYF. The rearrangement links TRBV6-5 to TRBJ1-3; tentative D call: TRBD1 (5 bases). The V end lost 6 bases, the J end lost 3 bases, and 6 bases lay between the germline ends. In germline, CDR1 is MNHEY, CDR2 SVGAGI. The CDR3 is made up of 12 amino acids.

The chain has TRBV10-3 and TRBJ2-3, with 14 nucleotides matching TRBD2. Unmatched junction bases numbered 9, after V lost 6 bases and J lost 1 base. The CDR3 covers 18 residues. Germline V CDR1 and CDR2: ENHRY, SYGVKD. The CDR3 DNA follows: TGTGCCATCAGGGGGACTAGCGGGAGAGGGGGTGGCACAGATACGCAGTATTTT. Translated: CAIRGTSGRGGGTDTQYF.

This clone was counted only a few times. The J gene is TRBJ2-6, the V gene TRBV19; 7 bases agree with TRBD2. Trimming cost V 6 bases and J 2 bases; bases outside gene matches: 10. The CDR3 totals 17 residues. Per germline, CDR1 LNHDA and CDR2 SQIVND (reference sequence). The chain's CDR3 is CASRVRGGETGANVLTF. CDR3 bases: TGTGCCAGTAGAGTTCGGGGAGGGGAGACTGGGGCCAACGTCCTGACTTTC.

This chain connects TRBV6-5 to TRBJ2-7; D is uncertain. The CDR3 loop spans 14 amino acids. Trimming removed 6 bases at V and 3 bases at J, with 15 bases between. Per the germline V gene, CDR1 is MNHEY and CDR2 is SVGAGI. The chain's CDR3 is CASSRFREVYEQYF. The CDR3 DNA reads TGTGCCAGCAGCCGTTTCCGCGAAGTCTACGAGCAGTACTTC.

The CDR3 reads CASSDRRDWSSYEQYF. DNA of the CDR3: TGTGCCAGCAGTGACCGGAGGGACTGGAGCTCCTACGAGCAGTACTTC. The rearrangement links TRBV6-1 to TRBJ2-7; tentative D call: TRBD2 (6 bases). Trimming took off 3 bases at V and 0 bases at J, with 15 bases between the two ends. This CDR3 has 16 amino acids. Germline-derived CDR1 and CDR2 are MNHNS and SASEGT.

The chain joins TRBV28 to TRBJ1-2; TRBD1 matches at 12 bases. The junction had 9 bases not matched to a gene; V was cut back by 9 bases and J by 4 bases. The CDR3 sequence is 15 residues long. The V gene's germline CDR1 is MDHEN and CDR2 SYDVKM. CDR3 loop: CASSSPGQGAYGYTF. CDR3 nucleotides: TGTGCCAGTTCCTCTCCGGGACAGGGGGCCTATGGCTACACCTTC.

This clone showed up just once. This chain joins TRBV19 and TRBJ2-3; TRBD1 matches at 8 bases. Germline trimming cut 5 bases from V and 0 bases from J; bases unmatched to any gene: 7. The germline V gene encodes CDR1 LNHDA and CDR2 SQIVND (reference sequence). The CDR3 is made up of 16 amino acids. CDR3 DNA: TGTGCCAGTAGTCCAGGGACAGGAACTAGCACAGATACGCAGTATTTT. Translated, it gives CASSPGTGTSTDTQYF. Together with reference TRBV19 and TRBJ2-3, the CDR3 gives the full variable domain: DGGITQSPKYLFRKEGQNVTLSCEQNLNHDAMYWYRQDPGQGLRLIYYSQIVNDFQKGDIAEGYSVSREKKESFPLTVTSAQKNPTAFYLCASSPGTGTSTDTQYFGPGTRLTVL.

The rearrangement joins TRBV4-2 to TRBJ1-4; no clear D. Germline CDR1 and CDR2: LGHNA and YNFKEQ. The CDR3 runs to 16 residues. V was clipped by 1 base and J by 6 bases, with 15 bases between them. This CDR3 is CASSQGSGSGYEKLFF. The CDR3, as DNA: TGTGCCAGCAGCCAAGGATCGGGAAGCGGCTATGAAAAACTGTTTTTT.

The chain combines TRBV6-5 with TRBJ2-1, with 8 bases matching TRBD2. The CDR3 length is 15 residues. V shed 8 bases, J shed 7 bases, and the junction held 13 bases outside the gene matches. Germline CDR1 MNHEY, CDR2 SVGAGI. For the CDR3, the DNA is TGTGCCAGCCTGAGGGCGGGGGGCCTGGTGAATGAGCAGTTCTTC. Translation: CASLRAGGLVNEQFF.

This sequence joins TRBV6-1 and TRBJ2-5; a weak D match, TRBD2 (5 bases). Germline V CDR1 and CDR2: MNHNS, SASEGT. This CDR3 region has 15 residues. V was pared by 0 bases and J by 2 bases, with 10 bases between. This CDR3 reads CASSEAHQRQETQYF. The CDR3, as DNA: TGTGCCAGCAGTGAAGCGCACCAGCGGCAAGAGACCCAGTACTTC.

This rearrangement joins TRBV18 to TRBJ2-5; D is perhaps TRBD1 (5 bases). Germline-derived CDR1 and CDR2 are KGHSH and LQKENI. V was shortened by 1 base and J by 2 bases, with 17 bases between the two germline ends. The CDR3 is 17 residues long. The CDR3 spells CASSPQSRVRDQETQYF. The DNA of the CDR3 is TGTGCCAGCTCACCACAAAGCAGGGTCAGGGATCAAGAGACCCAGTACTTC.

In the case of this clone: Its ends do not fully match the called genes, so a read error is possible. The chain is built from TRBV7-7 and TRBJ2-5; D unresolved. This CDR3 has 13 amino acids. Germline V lookup: CDR1 SSHAT, CDR2 FNYEAQ (reference sequence). The CDR3 region is CASSPQEITTQYF. The DNA of the CDR3 is TGTGCTAGCAGCCCCCAGGAAATAACGACCCAGTACTTC.

The chain has TRBV6-1 and TRBJ2-7, with 10 nucleotides matching TRBD2. The CDR3 sequence is 15 residues long. The junction had 3 bases not matched to a gene; V was cut back by 2 bases and J by 2 bases. In germline, CDR1 is MNHNS, CDR2 SASEGT. CDR3 region: CASSELAGVAYEQYF. The CDR3, as DNA: TGTGCCAGCAGTGAACTAGCGGGAGTAGCCTACGAGCAGTACTTC.

The V and J genes are TRBV19 and TRBJ1-5; D is perhaps TRBD1 (6 bases). Per germline, CDR1 LNHDA and CDR2 SQIVND (reference sequence). This CDR3 has 14 amino acids. Trimming removed 5 bases from V and 0 bases from J, with 8 bases in between. CDR3 residues: CASSGTYSNQPQHF. Written as DNA, the CDR3 is TGTGCCAGTAGTGGGACATATAGCAATCAGCCCCAGCATTTT.

This clone occurred once. V and J are TRBV19 and TRBJ2-7; 7 positions agree with TRBD1. The J segment lost 5 bases and the V segment lost 5 bases, leaving 12 bases of the junction unmatched. The CDR3 runs to 15 residues. Germline V gene lookup returns CDR1 LNHDA and CDR2 SQIVND (reference sequence). The CDR3: CASSFRQGTVDEQYF. Written as DNA, the CDR3 is TGTGCCAGTAGTTTCCGACAGGGTACGGTGGACGAGCAGTACTTC.

J is TRBJ2-2 and V is TRBV5-1; maybe TRBD2 (5 bases). The CDR3 spans 15 residues. V lost 2 bases to trimming and J lost 5 bases, with 13 bases between them. Germline loops: CDR1 SGHRS, CDR2 YFSETQ. The CDR3: CASSLGSPGTGELFF. The CDR3 nucleotides read TGCGCCAGCAGCTTAGGGTCCCCGGGAACCGGGGAGCTGTTTTTT.

The chain is built from TRBV6-1 and TRBJ1-5; D is uncertain. Trimming removed 3 bases at V and 5 bases at J, with 5 bases between. CDR3 length: 12 residues. In germline, CDR1 is MNHNS, CDR2 SASEGT. DNA of the CDR3: TGTGCCAGCAGTGACCTTGATCAGCCCCAGCATTTT. Its translation is CASSDLDQPQHF.

The J gene is TRBJ2-1, the V gene TRBV9; 7 nucleotides line up with TRBD1. V lost 3 bases and J lost 10; bases outside the gene matches: 1. This CDR3 comprises 11 residues. Per the germline V gene, CDR1 is SGDLS and CDR2 is YYNGEE. CDR3 DNA sequence: TGTGCCAGCAGCGACAGGGGCGAGCAGTTCTTC. Translating it yields CASSDRGEQFF.

The J gene is TRBJ2-5, the V gene TRBV5-1, with TRBD2 matching 12 bases. The CDR3 covers 15 residues. CDR1 SGHRS and CDR2 YFSETQ come from the germline V gene. With 0 bases clipped from V and 4 bases from J, the junction kept 1 base outside the gene matches. CDR3 in amino acids: CASSLETSGRETQYF. Here the CDR3 DNA reads TGCGCCAGCAGCTTGGAGACTAGCGGGAGAGAGACCCAGTACTTC.